These T cell receptor beta chains were read from a single sample in a study of response to subunit inactivated influenza vaccine. TCRdb analysed the RT-PCR reads with MiXCR anew, one entry per CDR3 protein. The sample gives a few hundred thousand distinct CDR3 sequences, 11% of which show up once; approximately 11% is in the top ten. The data also belong to a second study, concerning T cells expressing NK-cell markers.

This material consisted of PBMCs from blood, taken on the day of vaccination. All receptors come from a man in his fifties who received an inactivated influenza vaccine. Each CDR3 is given with its conserved first and last residue. Fields, in order: CDR3 protein, CDR3 DNA, clone size, D gene, V gene, J gene. The D gene is left open where the match is weak. Clone sizes are given selectively: once, few, many, or a class where the clone is expanded.

CDR3: CSAWTLDNEQFF
DNA: TGCAGTGCTTGGACCCTCGACAATGAGCAGTTCTTC
size: many
D: -
V: TRBV20-1
J: TRBJ2-1

CDR3: CASSPEPDRLTYEQYF
DNA: TGCGCCAGCAGCCCCGAGCCTGACAGGTTGACCTACGAGCAGTACTTC
size: -
D: -
V: TRBV5-1
J: TRBJ2-7

CDR3: CASSTSGLANTGELFF
DNA: TGTGCCAGCAGCACTTCGGGGCTTGCGAACACCGGGGAGCTGTTTTTT
size: few
D: -
V: TRBV6-2/TRBV6-3
J: TRBJ2-2

CDR3: CATSHTIPTDTQYF
DNA: TGTGCCACCAGCCATACTATTCCCACAGATACGCAGTATTTT
size: few
D: -
V: TRBV24-1
J: TRBJ2-3

CDR3: CASTAAAGRPHSNQPQHF
DNA: TGTGCCAGCACCGCTGCGGCAGGGAGACCCCATAGCAATCAGCCCCAGCATTTT
size: few
D: -
V: TRBV6-1
J: TRBJ1-5

CDR3: CASSPYSSYNEQFF
DNA: TGTGCCAGCAGCCCCTATAGCTCCTACAATGAGCAGTTCTTC
size: -
D: -
V: TRBV6-2/TRBV6-3
J: TRBJ2-1

CDR3: CASSQSGGARNEQFF
DNA: TGTGCCAGCAGTCAGAGCGGGGGGGCCCGGAATGAGCAGTTCTTC
size: -
D: TRBD2
V: TRBV28
J: TRBJ2-1

CDR3: CASRPWTGNNYGYTF
DNA: TGTGCCAGCAGACCCTGGACAGGGAATAACTATGGCTACACCTTC
size: -
D: TRBD1
V: TRBV6-1
J: TRBJ1-2

CDR3: CASSQEGGQGFSSPLHF
DNA: TGTGCCAGCAGCCAAGAGGGAGGACAGGGCTTTAGTTCACCCCTCCACTTT
size: -
D: TRBD1
V: TRBV4-2
J: TRBJ1-6

CDR3: CASSPRTVSTGEQYF
DNA: TGTGCCAGCAGCCCCCGGACAGTCTCCACGGGGGAGCAGTACTTC
size: -
D: -
V: TRBV7-9
J: TRBJ2-7

CDR3: CASSELAPPTDTQYF
DNA: TGTGCCAGCAGTGAACTAGCCCCACCCACAGATACGCAGTATTTT
size: -
D: -
V: TRBV6-1
J: TRBJ2-3

CDR3: CASSLAASQETQYF
DNA: TGCGCCAGCAGCTTGGCGGCTTCACAAGAGACCCAGTACTTC
size: few
D: -
V: TRBV5-1
J: TRBJ2-5

CDR3: CASSFIETGAYEQYF
DNA: TGTGCCAGCAGCTTTATTGAGACAGGGGCCTACGAGCAGTACTTC
size: -
D: TRBD1
V: TRBV14
J: TRBJ2-7

CDR3: CSVLASGGTEQYF
DNA: TGCAGCGTTTTGGCTAGCGGGGGGACCGAGCAGTACTTC
size: many
D: TRBD2
V: TRBV29-1
J: TRBJ2-7

CDR3: CASSQGRAEAFF
DNA: TGTGCCAGCAGTCAGGGGCGGGCTGAAGCTTTCTTT
size: few
D: -
V: TRBV2
J: TRBJ1-1

CDR3: CSARGRTSGRFVEQFF
DNA: TGCAGTGCTAGAGGGAGAACTAGCGGGAGATTTGTTGAGCAGTTCTTC
size: few
D: TRBD2
V: TRBV20-1
J: TRBJ2-1

CDR3: CASSQDEADYSTDTQYF
DNA: TGCGCCAGCAGCCAAGATGAGGCAGACTATAGCACAGATACGCAGTATTTT
size: few
D: -
V: TRBV4-3
J: TRBJ2-3

CDR3: CASSLDAGGITGELFF
DNA: TGCGCCAGCAGCTTGGATGCGGGAGGGATCACCGGGGAGCTGTTTTTT
size: -
D: TRBD2
V: TRBV5-1
J: TRBJ2-2

CDR3: CASRFRGPNYGYTF
DNA: TGTGCCAGCAGATTTAGGGGGCCGAACTATGGCTACACCTTC
size: -
D: TRBD1
V: TRBV6-5
J: TRBJ1-2

CDR3: CASMGQGASGANVLTF
DNA: TGCGCCAGCATGGGACAGGGGGCGTCTGGGGCCAACGTCCTGACTTTC
size: -
D: TRBD1
V: TRBV5-1
J: TRBJ2-6

CDR3: CASSWHQDRPSSNEQFF
DNA: TGTGCCAGCAGCTGGCATCAGGACAGACCCTCAAGCAATGAGCAGTTCTTC
size: few
D: -
V: TRBV11-2
J: TRBJ2-1

CDR3: CSASLVLTGELFF
DNA: TGCAGTGCTAGCCTTGTGTTGACCGGGGAGCTGTTTTTT
size: few
D: -
V: TRBV20-1
J: TRBJ2-2

CDR3: CASSLWRVFSGSGANVLTF
DNA: TGTGCCAGCAGTTTATGGAGGGTTTTCTCGGGCTCTGGGGCCAACGTCCTGACTTTC
size: -
D: -
V: TRBV12-3/TRBV12-4
J: TRBJ2-6

CDR3: CASSKSRIYAKNIQYF
DNA: TGTGCCAGTAGTAAATCCCGGATCTATGCCAAAAACATTCAGTACTTC
size: -
D: -
V: TRBV19
J: TRBJ2-4

CDR3: CASSIQGTVYSTDTQYF
DNA: TGTGCCAGCAGCATCCAGGGGACGGTCTATAGCACAGATACGCAGTATTTT
size: few
D: -
V: TRBV7-9
J: TRBJ2-3

CDR3: CSARPSGRTFNEQFF
DNA: TGCAGTGCTAGACCTAGCGGGAGGACATTCAATGAGCAGTTCTTC
size: few
D: TRBD2
V: TRBV20-1
J: TRBJ2-1

CDR3: CASSVGRDWKEQYF
DNA: TGTGCCAGCAGCGTAGGCCGGGACTGGAAAGAGCAGTACTTC
size: -
D: -
V: TRBV9
J: TRBJ2-7

CDR3: CSATGVSEQFF
DNA: TGCAGTGCTACAGGGGTGAGTGAGCAGTTCTTC
size: few
D: -
V: TRBV20-1
J: TRBJ2-1

CDR3: CASSGGYSYNEQFF
DNA: TGTGCCAGCTCCGGGGGATATTCCTACAATGAGCAGTTCTTC
size: few
D: -
V: TRBV12-3/TRBV12-4
J: TRBJ2-1

CDR3: CASSFHRGSYEQYF
DNA: TGTGCCAGCAGTTTCCACAGGGGGTCCTACGAGCAGTACTTC
size: -
D: TRBD1
V: TRBV28
J: TRBJ2-7

CDR3: CASSPQGNEAFF
DNA: TGTGCCAGCAGCCCACAGGGAAATGAAGCTTTCTTT
size: many
D: -
V: TRBV7-2
J: TRBJ1-1

CDR3: CASSSGSYGYTF
DNA: TGTGCCAGCAGTTCTGGTTCCTATGGCTACACCTTC
size: few
D: -
V: TRBV28
J: TRBJ1-2

CDR3: CSARARANSNQPQHF
DNA: TGCAGTGCTAGGGCCAGGGCGAATAGCAATCAGCCCCAGCATTTT
size: few
D: -
V: TRBV20-1
J: TRBJ1-5

CDR3: CSAKTGTSGNIKQYF
DNA: TGCAGTGCTAAAACCGGGACTAGCGGGAATATAAAGCAGTACTTC
size: few
D: TRBD2
V: TRBV20-1
J: TRBJ2-7

CDR3: CASSTPTGADPYEQYF
DNA: TGTGCCAGCAGTACCCCGACAGGGGCTGACCCCTACGAGCAGTACTTC
size: -
D: TRBD1
V: TRBV6-2/TRBV6-3
J: TRBJ2-7

CDR3: CASRPDRIGSGELFF
DNA: TGTGCCAGCAGACCCGACAGGATAGGGTCCGGGGAGCTGTTTTTT
size: few
D: -
V: TRBV5-6
J: TRBJ2-2

CDR3: CSAASGTGGSKPQHF
DNA: TGCAGTGCGGCCTCCGGGACAGGGGGTTCGAAGCCCCAGCATTTT
size: -
D: TRBD1
V: TRBV20-1
J: TRBJ1-5

CDR3: CASSSGQGTGGYTF
DNA: TGTGCCAGCAGTTCGGGACAGGGAACGGGCGGCTACACCTTC
size: few
D: TRBD1
V: TRBV12-3/TRBV12-4
J: TRBJ1-2

CDR3: CASSLDLGDSYEQYF
DNA: TGTGCCAGCAGCTTAGATTTGGGCGACTCCTACGAGCAGTACTTC
size: -
D: -
V: TRBV7-2
J: TRBJ2-7

CDR3: CASSLGTGQVNSPLHF
DNA: TGTGCCAGCAGCTTAGGGACGGGACAGGTCAACTCACCCCTCCACTTT
size: few
D: TRBD1
V: TRBV7-8
J: TRBJ1-6

CDR3: CASSLVPGEQETQYF
DNA: TGTGCCAGCAGCCTCGTTCCGGGCGAGCAAGAGACCCAGTACTTC
size: many
D: -
V: TRBV11-2
J: TRBJ2-5

CDR3: CASSQRGGRAWEQFF
DNA: TGTGCCAGCAGCCAGCGAGGGGGGAGGGCGTGGGAGCAGTTCTTC
size: -
D: -
V: TRBV3-1
J: TRBJ2-1

CDR3: CASSWWGQGARTDTQYF
DNA: TGCGCCAGCAGCTGGTGGGGGCAGGGCGCCCGGACAGATACGCAGTATTTT
size: many
D: -
V: TRBV5-1
J: TRBJ2-3

CDR3: CASSRTGGGEQYF
DNA: TGTGCCAGCAGCAGGACAGGGGGCGGCGAGCAGTACTTC
size: few
D: TRBD1
V: TRBV12-3/TRBV12-4
J: TRBJ2-7

CDR3: CASSSDTSRDNEQFF
DNA: TGTGCCAGCAGCTCAGACACCTCGAGAGACAATGAGCAGTTCTTC
size: many
D: -
V: TRBV12-3/TRBV12-4
J: TRBJ2-1

CDR3: CASSQERAKNIQYF
DNA: TGCGCCAGCAGCCAAGAGAGGGCCAAAAACATTCAGTACTTC
size: few
D: -
V: TRBV4-1
J: TRBJ2-4

CDR3: CASSRGGGHNYNEQFF
DNA: TGTGCCAGCAGTAGAGGGGGGGGACATAACTACAATGAGCAGTTCTTC
size: -
D: -
V: TRBV7-6
J: TRBJ2-1

CDR3: CASSSGTASLETQYF
DNA: TGCGCCAGCAGCTCAGGGACGGCCTCTCTGGAGACCCAGTACTTC
size: few
D: -
V: TRBV5-1
J: TRBJ2-5

CDR3: CASSLQGGNTIYF
DNA: TGTGCCAGCAGTTTGCAGGGCGGAAACACCATATATTTT
size: many
D: -
V: TRBV12-3/TRBV12-4
J: TRBJ1-3